Given below is one TCR beta chain in context. The sample is drawn from a study of technical replicates of blood from a few donors. Between the trimmed V and J ends, which lost 5 bases and 3 bases, there was a span of 12 bases. CDR3 length equals 13 residues. The germline CDR1 and CDR2 sequences are SGHDT and YYEEEE. Only in-frame clones appear in the TCRdb table, and some are missing; sequencing was by immunoSEQ multiplex PCR. The sample yields tens of thousands of clones, around 89% seen once. The chain recombines TRBV5-6 with TRBJ2-7; a possible D gene is TRBD1 (6 bases). The receptor was isolated from a human donor in good health. Some clones in this sample may be carry-over from other donors' samples. Sequenced input: PBMCs. The CDR3 loop is CASRRRGGYEQYF. CDR3 sequence (DNA): TGTGCCAGCAGAAGGAGAGGGGGCTACGAGCAGTACTTC.